The text below deals with one T cell receptor (beta chain). This clone was seen more than once but under ten times. No cognate antigen has been identified for it. Per-base qualities were not stored, and no clone one base away is much larger. Lesional scalp punch biopsies and peripheral blood were obtained from alopecia areata patients. PBMCs were isolated by density centrifugation and stained for CD3, CD4 and CD8, and CD4+ and CD8+ T cells were sorted on a FACSAria. Trimming removed 6 bases from V and 5 bases from J; the gene matches leave 9 bases unexplained. The CDR3 goes from the cysteine to the phenylalanine over 13 residues. Only the CDR3 region is kept as DNA, spanning 39 bases read in frame from base 1. Looking up the germline V gene yields CDR1 SQVTM and CDR2 ANQGSEA. Library generation was performed with the immunoSEQ multiplex PCR assay. RNA was extracted from all samples and reverse transcribed into cDNA as template for TCR sequencing. SuperScript III was used to make first-strand cDNA, primed with a 2:1 mix of oligo-dT and random hexamers. A synthetic immune receptor repertoire was used to gauge amplification bias, and whatever bias remained was removed computationally. The authors' pipeline ran thus. After raw reads were preprocessed to remove errors, the CDR3 was defined following IMGT conventions as running from the conserved cysteine to phenylalanine. To get clonality, Shannon entropy was normalized by log2 of the number of productive unique TCRs and the result was subtracted from 1. Scalp TCRbeta sequences were cross-referenced with sorted blood CD4 and CD8 repertoires so that the CD4 or CD8 identity of scalp clones could be inferred. TCRdb holds this immuneACCESS table with in-frame rearrangements only. Some clones are missing; in checked studies, unresolved V genes explain under half, and the rest has no known cause. Clonal size and the V and J genes are those of that table, whereas D and trimming came from the DNA. Recorded for this sample are roughly 120,000 clones; under 40% of them occurred a single time. The top ten hold roughly 3.3% of the sample.

The data were obtained in a study of CD8+ T cells in alopecia areata (dated by TCRdb to 2016 to 2019). As for the study more broadly: Treated patients were enrolled in an open-label pilot trial of oral tofacitinib, 5 to 10 mg twice daily, for moderate-to-severe alopecia areata. Clonality in the scalp was compared among normal scalp (n=4), patchy alopecia areata scalp (n=8), and alopecia totalis/universalis scalp (n=8). TCRbeta CDR3 regions were amplified by immunoSEQ multiplex PCR with 35 Vbeta forward and 13 Jbeta reverse primers. Patients stayed on tofacitinib for 6 to 18 months and then had 6 months of follow-up off drug so that delayed response and recurrence could be assessed. RNA came from the PAXgene miRNA kit for fixed scalp, the miRNeasy kit for PBMCs, and the RNeasy kit for mouse skin. Tofacitinib-treated patients had biopsies at baseline and at 4 and 24 weeks of treatment, with a later scalp biopsy in several patients. On the human side, TCRbeta sequencing was run on scalp tissue and on sorted CD4+ and CD8+ peripheral blood T cells from healthy controls and from alopecia areata patients with either patchy or totalis/universalis disease. High-throughput TCRbeta sequencing was used to examine T cell clonal expansion in alopecia areata in both the C3H/HeJ mouse model and human patients.

Overall study outcomes, separate from this receptor: Resident alphabeta T cells in normal human skin are also sequenced, complicating scalp TCR repertoire analysis, unlike mouse skin dominated by gammadelta T cells. Compared with normal scalp, lesional scalp, particularly in alopecia totalis/universalis, had higher clonality and more expanded CD8+ clones, which suggests antigenic drive. Shared TCR sequences between patients were less evident than in mice, which may be partly attributable to HLA diversity in the patient population.

This TCR derives from a human donor with alopecia areata. Sequenced: CD4+ T cells sorted from blood. Recombination connected TRBV29-1 to TRBJ1-2; the central 7 bases match TRBD1. The CDR3 corresponds to CSVSGGREYGYTF. The DNA is as follows: TGCAGCGTCTCAGGGGGAAGGGAGTATGGCTACACCTTC.